This T cell receptor (beta chain) was sequenced for a study of low-dose radiotherapy and immunotherapy resistance in tumors. Stated time point: before trial treatment. Germline V gene data show CDR1 as MGHRA and CDR2 as YSYEKL. CDR3 length: 14 amino acids. Trimming shortened V by 6 bases and J by 3 bases, and 15 bases separated the two germline ends. For amplifying TCRs, the PCR ran for around 20 cycles with Phusion, which was used together with a constant-region primer and the adapter on the V primers. MiXCR, applied by TCRdb to the reads, yields one record per CDR3 protein. Of tens of thousands of distinct CDR3 sequences detected, 10% to 15% appear once; the ten largest clones hold 5.5% to 8%.

The sequences come from PBMCs, collected before treatment. The rearrangement links TRBV4-1 to TRBJ2-7; no reliable D call. The receptor's source is a female donor with ovarian cancer. CDR3 in amino acids: CASSPQLGNYEQYF. The CDR3 DNA sequence: TGCGCCAGCAGTCCCCAGTTAGGTAACTACGAGCAGTACTTC.